One sample yielded the 15 T cell receptor beta chains listed below, sequenced in a study of Graves' ophthalmopathy and Graves' hyperthyroidism. The authors amplified TCR beta CDR3 regions from RNA transcripts. HTBI primers were employed in first-round RT-PCR, then a second-round multiplex PCR followed. TCRdb recomputed calls from the multiplex PCR reads with MiXCR, one row per CDR3 protein. The table lists roughly 610,000 distinct CDR3 sequences, 22% of them singletons. Input material: peripheral blood. These receptors all stem from a woman in her late teens or twenties with stable Graves' hyperthyroidism. Some clones in this sample may be carry-over from other donors' samples.

This clonotype was counted only a few times. The chain combines TRBV6-1 with TRBJ2-2; the D gene is possibly TRBD1 (5 bases). The CDR3 sequence is 15 residues long. The ends were cut back, 3 bases at V and 5 bases at J, with 13 bases in the middle. Germline V gene sequence: CDR1 MNHNS, CDR2 SASEGT. The CDR3 is CASSDPRRGTGELFF. The DNA for the CDR3 is TGTGCCAGCAGTGACCCGCGAAGGGGTACCGGGGAGCTGTTTTTT.

This clonotype was recorded a few times. The rearrangement joins TRBV15 to TRBJ2-7; 7 bases line up with TRBD1. This CDR3 contains 15 residues. Germline-derived CDR1 and CDR2 are LNHNV and YYDKDF (reference sequence). V trimming: 3 bases; J trimming: 6 bases; junction bases outside the gene matches: 11. In DNA form, the CDR3 reads TGTGCCACCAGCAGCCCTCGACAGGGAAGCATCGAGCAGTACTTC. The encoded protein is CATSSPRQGSIEQYF.

With regard to this clonotype: A much more abundant neighbour one base away suggests this may be a read error. The V and J genes are TRBV3-1 and TRBJ1-6, with D unresolved. Germline values: CDR1 LGHDT, CDR2 YNNKEL (reference sequence). CDR3 size: 13 residues. The CDR3 loop is CANSQDASSPLHF. CDR3 DNA sequence: TGTGCCAACAGCCAAGATGCGAGTTCACCCCTCCACTTT.

A few counts support this clonotype. This chain links TRBV6-1 with TRBJ2-3, with D perhaps matching TRBD2 (6 bases). CDR3 length: 14 amino acids. The germline V gene encodes CDR1 MNHNS and CDR2 SASEGT. The germline V and J ends were trimmed by 3 bases and 4 bases, with 11 bases remaining between them. The CDR3 loop reads CASSETGGADTQYF. The CDR3 DNA is TGTGCCAGCAGTGAGACCGGGGGAGCAGATACGCAGTATTTT.

This clonotype appeared many times. The J gene is TRBJ1-5, the V gene TRBV13; unclear D gene. The CDR3 is made up of 15 amino acids. Deletions cut 0 bases from V and 4 bases from J, with 10 bases between. Per germline, CDR1 PRHDT and CDR2 FYEKMQ (reference sequence). This chain's CDR3 is CASSLGFQRNQPQHF. The CDR3 DNA is TGTGCCAGCAGCTTAGGTTTTCAGAGGAATCAGCCCCAGCATTTT.

This clonotype was seen ten or more times. The genes are TRBV13 and TRBJ1-1; D is perhaps TRBD1 (6 bases). Germline V lookup: CDR1 PRHDT, CDR2 FYEKMQ (reference sequence). The CDR3 spans 14 residues. The V end was cut by 5 bases, the J end by 5 bases, with 15 bases between. The CDR3 is CASSPRGVRTEAFF. In DNA, the CDR3 is TGTGCCAGCAGCCCCAGGGGAGTGAGAACTGAAGCTTTCTTT.

The rearrangement uses TRBV12-3 or TRBV12-4 and TRBJ2-5; 8 bases are shared with TRBD1. The CDR3 is made up of 15 amino acids. Trimming removed 4 bases from V and 2 bases from J; junction bases left unmatched: 6. DNA for the CDR3: TGTGCCAGCAGTTCCCCTGGACAGGGACAAGAGACCCAGTACTTC. Protein: CASSSPGQGQETQYF.

This clonotype showed up many times. This rearrangement joins TRBV20-1 to TRBJ1-2; TRBD1 might be the D (5 bases). CDR3 length equals 15 residues. Germline values: CDR1 DFQATT, CDR2 SNEGSKA (reference sequence). V was clipped by 0 bases and J by 4 bases, with 15 bases between them. CDR3: CSARDRSRGGYGYTF. CDR3 DNA sequence: TGCAGTGCTAGAGATCGAAGTCGCGGGGGCTATGGCTACACCTTC.

This clonotype was counted many times. The chain combines TRBV28 with TRBJ2-7, with 8 positions matching TRBD2. Germline V gene sequence: CDR1 MDHEN, CDR2 SYDVKM. The trim removed 5 bases at V and 5 bases at J, leaving 11 bases unmatched. The CDR3 consists of 15 residues. The CDR3 spells CASSPLGTRAHEQYF. The CDR3 region has the DNA TGTGCCAGCAGTCCTCTAGGGACTAGGGCCCACGAGCAGTACTTC.

This clonotype turned up a few times. This rearrangement joins TRBV5-1 to TRBJ2-7, with D perhaps TRBD2 (5 bases). V was pared by 1 base and J by 5 bases, with 13 bases between. Germline V gene lookup returns CDR1 SGHRS and CDR2 YFSETQ. The CDR3 totals 14 residues. The CDR3 loop is CASSLMYLGDEQYF. DNA of the CDR3: TGCGCCAGCAGCTTGATGTATCTCGGGGACGAGCAGTACTTC.

This clonotype was recorded many times. The V and J genes are TRBV6-5 and TRBJ1-1; D is undetermined. Germline V gene lookup returns CDR1 MNHEY and CDR2 SVGAGI. The CDR3 has 14 amino acids. With 2 bases removed from V and 1 base from J, the gap between germline ends came to 8 bases. The DNA of the CDR3 is TGTGCCAGCAGTTACGCGTGGGGGAACACTGAAGCTTTCTTT. As protein: CASSYAWGNTEAFF.

This clonotype was seen a handful of times. The rearrangement uses TRBV13 and TRBJ2-7, with D perhaps TRBD2 (6 bases). The V gene lost 4 bases and the J gene lost 0 bases, with 16 bases spanning the gap. Per germline, CDR1 PRHDT and CDR2 FYEKMQ (reference sequence). This CDR3 spans 16 amino acids. DNA for the CDR3: TGTGCCAGCAGCTACCTTAGCGGTAATCCCTCCTACGAGCAGTACTTC. Translating it yields CASSYLSGNPSYEQYF. The full variable domain, rest sourced from reference TRBV13 and TRBJ2-7, is AAGVIQSPRHLIKEKRETATLKCYPIPRHDTVYWYQQGPGQDPQFLISFYEKMQSDKGSIPDRFSAQQFSDYHSELNMSSLELGDSALYFCASSYLSGNPSYEQYFGPGTRLTVT.

This clonotype has ten or more counts. This rearrangement joins TRBV6-2 or TRBV6-3 to TRBJ1-5; no definite D call. The ends were cut back, 5 bases at V and 2 bases at J, with 10 bases in the middle. The CDR3 sequence is 14 residues long. Germline CDR1 and CDR2: MNHEY and SVGEGT. Here the CDR3 reads CASSPLDGNQPQHF. The DNA of the CDR3 is TGTGCCAGCAGTCCCCTGGACGGCAATCAGCCCCAGCATTTT.

This clonotype has a handful of counts. The rearrangement uses TRBV6-1 and TRBJ2-2; 7 bases map to TRBD1. This CDR3 contains 16 residues. CDR1 and CDR2 from the germline V gene are MNHNS and SASEGT. With 7 bases clipped from V and 4 bases from J, the junction kept 12 bases outside the gene matches. As DNA, the CDR3 is TGTGCCAGCACTAAGAGGGGGCGGAAGAGCACCGGGGAGCTGTTTTTT. Translated: CASTKRGRKSTGELFF.

There are many counts of this clonotype. The chain links TRBV7-2 to TRBJ2-5; D is possibly TRBD2 (5 bases). Trimming removed 1 base from V and 4 bases from J, with 10 bases in between. Germline CDR1 SGHTA, CDR2 FQGNSA. This CDR3 spans 14 amino acids. DNA of the CDR3: TGTGCCAGCAGCTTAGTCCGGGCGGGAGAGACCCAGTACTTC. Protein sequence: CASSLVRAGETQYF.